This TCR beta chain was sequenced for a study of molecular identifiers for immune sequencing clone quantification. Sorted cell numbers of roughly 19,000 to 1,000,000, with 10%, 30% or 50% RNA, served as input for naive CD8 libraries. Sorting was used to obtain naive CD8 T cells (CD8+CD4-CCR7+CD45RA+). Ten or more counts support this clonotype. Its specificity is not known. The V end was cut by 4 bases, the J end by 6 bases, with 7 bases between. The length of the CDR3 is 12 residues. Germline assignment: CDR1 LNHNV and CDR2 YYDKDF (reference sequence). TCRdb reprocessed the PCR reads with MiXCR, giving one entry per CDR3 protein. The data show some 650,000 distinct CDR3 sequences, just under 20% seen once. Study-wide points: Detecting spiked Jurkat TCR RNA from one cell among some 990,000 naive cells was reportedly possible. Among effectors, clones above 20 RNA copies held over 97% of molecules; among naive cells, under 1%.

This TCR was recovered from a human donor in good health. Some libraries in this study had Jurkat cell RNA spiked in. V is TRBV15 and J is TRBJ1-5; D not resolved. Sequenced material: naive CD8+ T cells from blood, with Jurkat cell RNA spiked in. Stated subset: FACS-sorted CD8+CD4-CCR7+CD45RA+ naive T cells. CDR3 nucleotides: TGTGCCACCAGCAAAGAAGGTCAGCCCCAGCATTTT. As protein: CATSKEGQPQHF.